These 8 T cell receptor beta chains share one sample of origin, sequenced in a study of cytomegalovirus exposure and HLA in healthy donors. The PCR contained 60 Vbeta and 13 Jbeta primers. Profiled with immunoSEQ multiplex PCR; TCRdb holds only in-frame clones, not every one. The sample holds 120,000 or so clones, about 81% seen once. The sample was PBMCs. Receptors were obtained from a woman in her forties or fifties in good health and CMV-seropositive.

This rearrangement joins TRBV7-2 to TRBJ2-4; D unresolved. Germline V CDR1 and CDR2: SGHTA, FQGNSA. The length of the CDR3 is 15 residues. Between the trimmed V and J ends, which lost 0 bases and 4 bases, there was a span of 10 bases. CDR3 in DNA: TGTGCCAGCAGCTTAGCTCCGGCGGTGAAAAACATTCAGTACTTC. Translating it yields CASSLAPAVKNIQYF.

V gene TRBV7-3 combines with J gene TRBJ2-1; TRBD1 matches at 7 bases. After removal of 2 bases from V and 0 bases from J, the junction contained 4 bases not matched to a gene. The CDR3 runs to 16 residues. Germline CDR1 SGHTA, CDR2 FQGTGA. CDR3 in amino acids: CASSLGWDSSYNEQFF. The CDR3 DNA reads as TGTGCCAGCAGCTTAGGGTGGGACAGCTCCTACAATGAGCAGTTCTTC.

This clone came up a few times. The rearrangement joins TRBV23-1 to TRBJ1-1; D gene ambiguous. TRBV23-1 is recorded as an ORF, its role being uncertain. The CDR3 spans 15 residues. V was trimmed by 4 bases and J by 4 bases, leaving 16 bases between them. The CDR3 spells CASSLHVYSPTEAFF. Written as DNA, the CDR3 is TGCGCCAGCAGTCTTCATGTTTATAGTCCCACTGAAGCTTTCTTT.

This clone showed up just a few times. The rearrangement joins TRBV10-3 to TRBJ2-4; maybe TRBD1 (6 bases). Per the germline V gene, CDR1 is ENHRY and CDR2 is SYGVKD. CDR3 length: 15 amino acids. The V gene lost 0 bases and the J gene lost 10 bases, with 16 bases spanning the gap. CDR3 loop: CAISESSRTDLIQYF. CDR3 in DNA: TGTGCCATCAGTGAGTCGAGTAGGACAGACCTAATTCAGTACTTC.

The V and J genes are TRBV5-1 and TRBJ1-5, with 7 bases aligning to TRBD1. CDR1 is SGHRS, CDR2 YFSETQ, per germline. J lost 6 bases, V lost 0 bases, and 6 bases had no gene match. The CDR3 length is 15 residues. CDR3 nucleotide sequence: TGCGCCAGCAGCTTGGGTACAGGGGCGGTTCAGCCCCAGCATTTT. This sequence encodes CASSLGTGAVQPQHF. The whole variable domain, filled in from reference TRBV5-1 and TRBJ1-5, reads KAGVTQTPRYLIKTRGQQVTLSCSPISGHRSVSWYQQTPGQGLQFLFEYFSETQRNKGNFPGRFSGRQFSNSRSEMNVSTLELGDSALYLCASSLGTGAVQPQHFGDGTRLSIL.

This clone was seen a handful of times. V gene TRBV7-2 combines with J gene TRBJ2-2; D uncertain. V lost 2 bases and J 4 bases, leaving 17 bases between the germline ends. CDR3 length: 17 residues. Germline CDR1 reads SGHTA; CDR2 reads FQGNSA. As DNA, the CDR3 is TGTGCCAGCAGCTTAACCATGGCAGGTCCCGGCACCGGGGAGCTGTTTTTT. This gives the protein CASSLTMAGPGTGELFF. The full variable domain, its missing parts supplied by reference TRBV7-2 and TRBJ2-2, is GAGVSQSPSNKVTEKGKDVELRCDPISGHTALYWYRQSLGQGLEFLIYFQGNSAPDKSGLPSDRFSAERTGGSVSTLTIQRTQQEDSAVYLCASSLTMAGPGTGELFFGEGSRLTVL.

This chain joins TRBV6-5 and TRBJ2-7; 7 nucleotides line up with TRBD1. The CDR3 contains 13 residues. Germline V gene sequence: CDR1 MNHEY, CDR2 SVGAGI. After removal of 5 bases from V and 6 bases from J, the junction contained 7 bases not matched to a gene. CDR3 sequence reads: CASSKGTVGEQYF. CDR3 coding DNA: TGTGCCAGCAGTAAGGGGACAGTGGGCGAGCAGTACTTC.

This clone has a handful of counts. This chain uses TRBV4-2 with TRBJ1-2, with D possibly being TRBD1 (6 bases). V was pared by 4 bases and J by 2 bases, with 14 bases between. Looked up from germline, CDR1 is LGHNA and CDR2 is YNFKEQ. The CDR3 totals 15 residues. In DNA, the CDR3 is TGTGCCAGCAGCCCCGGGACATCTTTCAACTATGGCTACACCTTC. It yields the protein CASSPGTSFNYGYTF.